This TCR beta chain came from a study of siplizumab effects on memory and regulatory T cells. Overall study findings and caveats: The majority of clones, roughly 75-97% of proliferating CD4+ or CD8+ clones, lacked an assignable naive or memory phenotype. Naive T cell populations appeared to exhibit greater diversity than memory cells and appeared to be major alloresponse contributors.

A remark on this clone: Its antigen is undetermined.

The CDR3 covers 16 residues. The V gene end was trimmed by 1 base and the J gene end by 5 bases; junction bases not matched to a gene: 8. Germline CDR1 reads MGHRA; CDR2 reads YSYEKL. Each sample contributed about 10^5 TCR templates to the assay. Sequenced by immunoSEQ multiplex PCR; TCRdb stores in-frame clones only, minus some. The table has around 100,000 clones, 85% to 95% seen once. This clonotype was obtained from a human donor in good health. Sequencing input: non-Treg CD4+ T cells sorted from blood. The chain couples TRBV4-1 to TRBJ2-3; 8 bases align to TRBD2. CDR3 sequence: CASSQGYSGTVDTQYF. In nucleotides, the CDR3 is TGCGCCAGCAGCCAAGGGTATAGCGGGACGGTAGATACGCAGTATTTT.